Here is one T cell receptor (beta chain) with its context. What it binds is not known. Trimming pared 1 base from V and 0 bases from J, leaving 7 bases between. This CDR3 contains 15 residues. Germline assignment: CDR1 LGHDT and CDR2 YNNKEL (reference sequence). The repertoire was sequenced with immunoSEQ multiplex PCR; TCRdb's copy has only in-frame clones and lacks some. The sample contains 140,000 to 150,000 clones, approximately 91% of which appear only once. These data are taken from a study of T cell responses to AZD1222 COVID-19 vaccine. General study findings and limits: Across spike, vaccine-associated CD4 TCRs were found, dominant at 160-218 and 743-854.

The clonotype originates from an adult who received the MenACWY meningococcal vaccine as a control. The V call is TRBV3-1 (or the pseudogene TRBV3-2), the J call TRBJ1-3; D gene unclear. Here the sequenced sample was peripheral blood, taken 28 days after the second dose of the MenACWY control vaccine. Here the CDR3 DNA reads TGTGCCAGCAGCCAAGGGTCGAGCTCTGGAAACACCATATATTTT. Translating gives CASSQGSSSGNTIYF.